These 7 T cell receptor beta chains originate from one sample sequenced in a study of blood T cell repertoires in COVID-19. Sequencing used immunoSEQ multiplex PCR; TCRdb keeps in-frame clones, though not all of them. The sample lists over 250,000 clones, approximately 90% occurring once. The specimen was PBMCs or T cells enriched from blood (not recorded which). These receptors were collected from a woman aged 55-69 years in a cohort exposed to, infected with or recovered from COVID-19 (not recorded which).

The CDR3 sequence: CASKFSAGESGELFF. CDR3 sequence (DNA): TGTGCCTCGAAGTTTTCAGCGGGAGAGTCCGGGGAGCTGTTTTTT. The gene calls are TRBV6-5 and TRBJ2-2; 8 bases line up with TRBD2. Germline V gene lookup returns CDR1 MNHEY and CDR2 SVGAGI. The CDR3 loop spans 15 amino acids. With V trimmed by 11 bases and J by 6 bases, 14 bases remained unmatched.

The count of this clone is one. The CDR3 nucleotides are TGTGCCAGCAGCGGCCTCCGGGACAGGGTCCCGCGCGGGGCCAACGTCCTGACTTTC. Amino acid sequence: CASSGLRDRVPRGANVLTF. The J gene is TRBJ2-6, the V gene TRBV11-2; 9 nucleotides line up with TRBD1. Germline trimming cut 5 bases from V and 4 bases from J; bases unmatched to any gene: 15. Germline-derived CDR1 and CDR2 are SGHAT and FQNNGV. The CDR3 is made up of 19 amino acids. The full variable domain, its missing parts supplied by reference TRBV11-2 and TRBJ2-6, is EAGVAQSPRYKIIEKRQSVAFWCNPISGHATLYWYQQILGQGPKLLIQFQNNGVVDDSQLPKDRFSAERLKGVDSTLKIQPAKLEDSAVYLCASSGLRDRVPRGANVLTFGAGSRLTVL.

The chain combines TRBV5-1 with TRBJ2-7; 9 bases agree with TRBD1. With 9 bases clipped from V and 5 bases from J, the junction kept 12 bases outside the gene matches. Germline V lookup: CDR1 SGHRS, CDR2 YFSETQ. This CDR3 spans 14 amino acids. The CDR3 bases are TGCGCCACCTCTCCGGGACAGGGCTTCCACGAGCAGTACTTC. It codes for CATSPGQGFHEQYF.

In its sample, this clone was seen a few times. The chain is built from TRBV9 and TRBJ2-7, with 10 bases that match TRBD1. CDR1 is SGDLS and CDR2 is YYNGEE in the germline V gene. J lost 7 bases, V lost 0 bases, and 7 bases had no gene match. There are 15 residues in the CDR3. CDR3 DNA: TGTGCCAGCAGCGTAGAAGGGACAGGGGCGGGGGAGCAGTACTTC. Translated: CASSVEGTGAGEQYF.

The chain joins TRBV7-2 to TRBJ2-2, with 11 bases aligning to TRBD1. Germline V gene data show CDR1 as SGHTA and CDR2 as FQGNSA. The CDR3 runs 19 residues. V was pared by 2 bases and J by 7 bases, with 15 bases of the junction left unmatched. Written as DNA, the CDR3 is TGTGCCAGCAGCTTAACACGCCCCCGGACAGGGGGCTCCGGCGGGGAGCTGTTTTTT. This sequence encodes CASSLTRPRTGGSGGELFF. The full variable domain, with the rest looked up from reference TRBV7-2 and TRBJ2-2, is GAGVSQSPSNKVTEKGKDVELRCDPISGHTALYWYRQSLGQGLEFLIYFQGNSAPDKSGLPSDRFSAERTGGSVSTLTIQRTQQEDSAVYLCASSLTRPRTGGSGGELFFGEGSRLTVL.

The V call is TRBV3-1 (or the pseudogene TRBV3-2), the J call TRBJ2-5; 8 nucleotides match TRBD1. The CDR3 covers 16 residues. CDR1 is LGHDT and CDR2 is YNNKEL in the germline V gene (reference sequence). Unmatched junction bases numbered 9, after V lost 4 bases and J lost 2 bases. The CDR3 is CASSPFGRGRQETQYF. For the CDR3, the DNA is TGTGCCAGCAGCCCTTTTGGCAGGGGGCGGCAAGAGACCCAGTACTTC.

The chain uses TRBV5-4 and TRBJ2-4, with D hard to call. The CDR3 loop spans 16 amino acids. The germline CDR1 and CDR2 sequences are SGHNT and YYREEE (reference sequence). Trimming shortened V by 0 bases and J by 1 base, and 11 bases separated the two germline ends. DNA of the CDR3: TGTGCCAGCAGCTTGGGCAGCGTCGACGCCAAAAACATTCAGTACTTC. Encoded protein: CASSLGSVDAKNIQYF.